A single sample gave rise to the 14 T cell receptor beta chains below, sequenced in a study of T cells after yellow fever vaccination. TCRdb itself ran the 5' RACE reads through MiXCR, one entry per CDR3 protein. The sample lists 300,000 to 400,000 distinct CDR3 sequences, about 10% occurring once. Sample: CD4+ T cells sorted from PBMCs, taken 45 days after the yellow fever booster vaccination. All receptors derive from a man between 18 and 29 years old who received the YFV17D yellow fever vaccine.

The CDR3: CASSPRGQGEAFF. The CDR3, as DNA: TGTGCCAGCAGCCCGCGTGGGCAAGGGGAAGCTTTCTTT. The V and J genes are TRBV3-1 and TRBJ1-1; the D is unclear. The CDR3 is 13 residues long. Germline lookup yields CDR1 LGHDT and CDR2 YNNKEL (reference sequence). V was pared by 4 bases and J by 8 bases, with 14 bases between. The full variable domain, completed using reference TRBV3-1 and TRBJ1-1, is DTAVSQTPKYLVTQMGNDKSIKCEQNLGHDTMYWYKQDSKKFLKIMFSYNNKELIINETVPNRFSPKSPDKAHLNLHINSLELGDSAVYFCASSPRGQGEAFFGQGTRLTVV.

This clonotype has more than one count but fewer than ten. The chain has TRBV11-2 and TRBJ2-1; 7 bases are a match to TRBD1. The germline CDR1 and CDR2 sequences are SGHAT and FQNNGV. The CDR3 has 15 amino acids. The trim removed 5 bases at V and 6 bases at J, leaving 10 bases unmatched. CDR3 region: CASSPLTGYVNEQFF. The CDR3 coding sequence is TGTGCCAGCAGCCCTCTGACAGGGTACGTCAATGAGCAGTTCTTC.

This clonotype was seen at least ten times. The CDR3 DNA is TGTGCCAGCAGTCCTCCGGGACTAGCGGGCGAGCAGTACGTC. Amino acid sequence: CASSPPGLAGEQYV. The chain links TRBV7-9 to TRBJ2-7; 12 nucleotides line up with TRBD2. V shed 6 bases, J shed 6 bases, and the junction held 6 bases outside the gene matches. Per germline, CDR1 SEHNR and CDR2 FQNEAQ (reference sequence). CDR3 length equals 14 residues.

The chain links TRBV5-1 to TRBJ1-2; D not certain. Per the germline V gene, CDR1 is SGHRS and CDR2 is YFSETQ. CDR3 length: 12 residues. V gave up 2 bases and J gave up 5 bases, with 7 bases separating them. The CDR3, as DNA: TGCGCCAGCAGCTTTGACACTTATGGCTACACCTTC. Protein sequence: CASSFDTYGYTF.

The rearrangement uses TRBV5-1 and TRBJ2-5; D is perhaps TRBD2 (5 bases). CDR1 and CDR2 from the germline V gene are SGHRS and YFSETQ. The CDR3 totals 14 residues. Trimming removed 4 bases at V and 3 bases at J, with 13 bases between. The CDR3 reads CASSRGREKETQYF. The CDR3 DNA reads TGCGCCAGCAGCCGAGGACGGGAAAAAGAGACCCAGTACTTC.

This clonotype was found many times. The chain joins TRBV2 to TRBJ1-1; D is undetermined. Trimming cost V 4 bases and J 8 bases, with 17 bases left between them. Germline V gives CDR1 SNHLY, CDR2 FYNNEI. CDR3 length equals 14 residues. The CDR3 DNA is TGTGCCAGCAGTGGGAGATTACCTGGGCTCGAAGCTTTCTTT. Protein sequence: CASSGRLPGLEAFF. Using reference TRBV2 and TRBJ1-1 for the parts outside the CDR3, the full variable domain is EPEVTQTPSHQVTQMGQEVILRCVPISNHLYFYWYRQILGQKVEFLVSFYNNEISEKSEIFDDQFSVERPDGSNFTLKIRSTKLEDSAMYFCASSGRLPGLEAFFGQGTRLTVV.

The J gene is TRBJ2-2, the V gene TRBV7-3; 7 positions agree with TRBD1. The CDR3 is made up of 14 amino acids. Germline loops: CDR1 SGHTA, CDR2 FQGTGA. J gave up 6 bases and V 1 base, and 2 bases lay outside the gene matches. Written as DNA, the CDR3 is TGTGCCAGCAGCTTAATGAGGGGGCCCGGGGAGCTGTTTTTT. Translated: CASSLMRGPGELFF.

This clonotype was seen at least ten times. J is TRBJ2-3 and V is TRBV5-1; the match to TRBD1 covers 11 bases. The CDR3 has 14 amino acids. Looked up from germline, CDR1 is SGHRS and CDR2 is YFSETQ. J lost 6 bases, V lost 5 bases, and 5 bases had no gene match. Here the CDR3 DNA reads TGCGCCAGCAGAGGACAGGGGGCAGGCGATACGCAGTATTTT. It specifies CASRGQGAGDTQYF.

In its sample, this clonotype was seen a few times. This chain joins TRBV5-1 and TRBJ1-3, with TRBD1 as a possible D gene (5 bases). V was pared by 8 bases and J by 0 bases, with 18 bases between. In germline, CDR1 is SGHRS, CDR2 YFSETQ. The CDR3 totals 16 residues. For the CDR3, the DNA is TGCGCCAGAGGAGACAGCTCGCCCTTCTCTGGAAACACCATATATTTT. It translates to CARGDSSPFSGNTIYF.

Many counts were recorded for this clonotype. The chain employs TRBV7-2 and TRBJ2-7, with a tentative D call TRBD2 (6 bases). The CDR3 covers 15 residues. Germline assignment: CDR1 SGHTA and CDR2 FQGNSA. V was clipped by 1 base and J by 3 bases, with 13 bases between them. CDR3 loop: CASSLDRTNLYEQYV. The CDR3 DNA is TGTGCCAGCAGCTTAGATCGGACTAACCTCTACGAGCAGTACGTC.

The chain is built from TRBV27 and TRBJ1-2, with 7 bases lining up with TRBD1. The CDR3 runs 14 residues. The V gene end was trimmed by 3 bases and the J gene end by 8 bases; junction bases not matched to a gene: 9. Germline assignment: CDR1 MNHEY and CDR2 SMNVEV (reference sequence). The CDR3 sequence is CASSFGRGLGGYTF. Written as DNA, the CDR3 is TGTGCCAGCAGTTTTGGGAGGGGGCTTGGCGGCTACACCTTC.

This clonotype was picked up a small number of times. One end of the junction varies from germline; a read error may be responsible. The chain combines TRBV7-2 with TRBJ2-7; 7 bases are shared with TRBD2. The CDR3 contains 13 residues. CDR1 is SGHTA and CDR2 is FQGNSA in the germline V gene. CDR3 loop: CASSLEAGYVQYF. The CDR3 region has the DNA TGTGCCAGCAGCTTAGAAGCGGGGTACGTGCAGTACTTC. Full variable domain (outside the CDR3, taken from reference TRBV7-2 and TRBJ2-7): GAGVSQSPSNKVTEKGKDVELRCDPISGHTALYWYRQSLGQGLEFLIYFQGNSAPDKSGLPSDRFSAERTGGSVSTLTIQRTQQEDSAVYLCASSLEAGYVQYFGPGTRLTVT.

The chain employs TRBV6-2 or TRBV6-3 and TRBJ1-5, with TRBD1 matching over 9 bases. Losses at the gene ends were 6 bases for V and 0 bases for J; bases not matched to a gene: 9. The CDR3 is made up of 17 amino acids. Germline V gene sequence: CDR1 MNHEY, CDR2 SVGEGT. As DNA, the CDR3 is TGTGCCAGCAGACCGGGACAGGGCTGGATTAGCAATCAGCCCCAGCATTTT. It encodes CASRPGQGWISNQPQHF.

There are many counts of this clonotype. V gene TRBV11-2 combines with J gene TRBJ1-2; maybe TRBD1 (6 bases). Germline V gene lookup returns CDR1 SGHAT and CDR2 FQNNGV. Trimming left V 5 bases short and J 4 bases short, with 11 bases between. The CDR3 is 13 amino acids. The CDR3, as DNA: TGTGCCAGCAGCCCAGACAGGACCTATGGCTACACCTTC. This encodes CASSPDRTYGYTF.